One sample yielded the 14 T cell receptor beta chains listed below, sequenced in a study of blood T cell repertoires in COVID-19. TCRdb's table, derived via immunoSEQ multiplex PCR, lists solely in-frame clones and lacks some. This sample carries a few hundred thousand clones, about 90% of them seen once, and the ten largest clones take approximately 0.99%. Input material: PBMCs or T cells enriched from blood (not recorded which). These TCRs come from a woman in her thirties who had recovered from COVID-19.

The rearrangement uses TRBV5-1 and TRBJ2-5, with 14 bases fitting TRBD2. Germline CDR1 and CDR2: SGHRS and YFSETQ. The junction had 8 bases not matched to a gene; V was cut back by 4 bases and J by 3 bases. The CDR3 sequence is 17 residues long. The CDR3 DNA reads TGCGCCAGCAGCCCCCCGACTAGCGGGGGGGTCGAAGAGACCCAGTACTTC. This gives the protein CASSPPTSGGVEETQYF.

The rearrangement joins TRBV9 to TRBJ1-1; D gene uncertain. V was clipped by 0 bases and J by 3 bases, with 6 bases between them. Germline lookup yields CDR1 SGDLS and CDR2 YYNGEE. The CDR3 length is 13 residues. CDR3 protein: CASSVGGYTEAFF. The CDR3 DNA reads TGTGCCAGCAGCGTAGGAGGGTACACTGAAGCTTTCTTT. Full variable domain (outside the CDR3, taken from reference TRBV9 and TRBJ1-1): DSGVTQTPKHLITATGQRVTLRCSPRSGDLSVYWYQQSLDQGLQFLIQYYNGEERAKGNILERFSAQQFPDLHSELNLSSLELGDSALYFCASSVGGYTEAFFGQGTRLTVV.

Here the CDR3 reads CASSPNSWRGNTEAFF. The CDR3 DNA reads TGTGCCAGCAGTCCGAACTCCTGGAGGGGGAACACTGAAGCTTTCTTT. J is TRBJ1-1 and V is TRBV28, with D possibly being TRBD1 (5 bases). CDR1 and CDR2 (germline): MDHEN, SYDVKM. V was trimmed by 5 bases and J by 1 base, leaving 17 bases between them. The CDR3 extends over 16 amino acids.

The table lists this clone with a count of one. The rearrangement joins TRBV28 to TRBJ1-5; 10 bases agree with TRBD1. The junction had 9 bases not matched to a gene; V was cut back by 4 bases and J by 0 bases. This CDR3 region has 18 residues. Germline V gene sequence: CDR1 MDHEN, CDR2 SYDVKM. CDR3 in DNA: TGTGCCAGCAGTTCCCCGGGGACAGGGGAAGATAGCAATCAGCCCCAGCATTTT. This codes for CASSSPGTGEDSNQPQHF.

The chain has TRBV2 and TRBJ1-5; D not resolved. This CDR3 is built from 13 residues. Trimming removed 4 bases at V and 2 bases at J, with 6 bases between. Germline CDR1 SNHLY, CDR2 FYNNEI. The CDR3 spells CASSGEGNQPQHF. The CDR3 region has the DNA TGTGCCAGCAGTGGGGAGGGCAATCAGCCCCAGCATTTT.

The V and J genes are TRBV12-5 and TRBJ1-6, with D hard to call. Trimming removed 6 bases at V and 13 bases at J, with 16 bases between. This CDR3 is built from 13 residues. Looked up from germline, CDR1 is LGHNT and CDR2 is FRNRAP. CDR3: CASGGHLVAPLHF. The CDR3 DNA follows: TGTGCTAGTGGCGGGCACCTAGTAGCGCCCCTCCACTTT.

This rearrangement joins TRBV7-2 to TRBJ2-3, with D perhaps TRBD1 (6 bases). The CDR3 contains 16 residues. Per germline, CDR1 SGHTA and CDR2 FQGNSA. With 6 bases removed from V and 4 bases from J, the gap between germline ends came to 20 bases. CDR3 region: CASSSVLGAGADTQYF. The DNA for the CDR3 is TGTGCCAGCAGTTCTGTGCTGGGGGCTGGGGCAGATACGCAGTATTTT.

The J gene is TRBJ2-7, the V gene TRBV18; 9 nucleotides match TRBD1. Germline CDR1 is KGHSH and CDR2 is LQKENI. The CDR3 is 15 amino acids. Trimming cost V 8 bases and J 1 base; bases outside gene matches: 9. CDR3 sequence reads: CASTITGTGSYEQYF. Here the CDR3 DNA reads TGTGCCAGCACAATCACGGGGACAGGGTCCTACGAGCAGTACTTC.

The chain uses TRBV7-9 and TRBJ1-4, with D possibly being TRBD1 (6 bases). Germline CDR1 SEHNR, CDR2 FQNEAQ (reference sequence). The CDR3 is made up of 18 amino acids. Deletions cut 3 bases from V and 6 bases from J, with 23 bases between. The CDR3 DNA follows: TGTGCCAGCAGCTTGTTGTGGGCAACAGGGACGTTCGATGAAAAACTGTTTTTT. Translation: CASSLLWATGTFDEKLFF.

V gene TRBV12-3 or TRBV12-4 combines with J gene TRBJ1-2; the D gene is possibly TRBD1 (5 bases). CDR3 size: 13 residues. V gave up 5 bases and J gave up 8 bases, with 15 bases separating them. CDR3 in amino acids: CASSHGAQRGYTF. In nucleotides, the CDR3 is TGTGCCAGCAGTCATGGGGCCCAAAGAGGCTACACCTTC.

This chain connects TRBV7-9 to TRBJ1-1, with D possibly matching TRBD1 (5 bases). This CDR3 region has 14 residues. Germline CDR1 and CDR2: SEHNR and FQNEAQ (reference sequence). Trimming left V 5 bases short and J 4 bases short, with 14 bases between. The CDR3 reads CASSPGGGSTEAFF. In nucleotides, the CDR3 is TGTGCCAGCAGCCCCGGGGGGGGTAGCACTGAAGCTTTCTTT. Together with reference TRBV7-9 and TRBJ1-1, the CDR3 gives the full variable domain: DTGVSQNPRHKITKRGQNVTFRCDPISEHNRLYWYRQTLGQGPEFLTYFQNEAQLEKSRLLSDRFSAERPKGSFSTLEIQRTEQGDSAMYLCASSPGGGSTEAFFGQGTRLTVV.

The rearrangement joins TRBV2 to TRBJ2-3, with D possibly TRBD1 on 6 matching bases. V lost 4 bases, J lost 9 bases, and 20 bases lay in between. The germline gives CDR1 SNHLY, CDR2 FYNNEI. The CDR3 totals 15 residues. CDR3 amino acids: CASSGSGQRQETQYF. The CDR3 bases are TGTGCCAGCAGTGGTTCCGGACAGCGGCAGGAGACGCAGTATTTT. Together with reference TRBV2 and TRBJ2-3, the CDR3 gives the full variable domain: EPEVTQTPSHQVTQMGQEVILRCVPISNHLYFYWYRQILGQKVEFLVSFYNNEISEKSEIFDDQFSVERPDGSNFTLKIRSTKLEDSAMYFCASSGSGQRQETQYFGPGTRLTVL.

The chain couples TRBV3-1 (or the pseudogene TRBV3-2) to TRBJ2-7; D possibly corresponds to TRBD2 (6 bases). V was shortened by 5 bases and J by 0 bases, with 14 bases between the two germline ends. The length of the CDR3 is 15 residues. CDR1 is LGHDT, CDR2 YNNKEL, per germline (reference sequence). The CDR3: CASSSGTDSSYEQYF. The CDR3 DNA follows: TGTGCCAGCAGCTCCGGGACTGATAGCTCCTACGAGCAGTACTTC.

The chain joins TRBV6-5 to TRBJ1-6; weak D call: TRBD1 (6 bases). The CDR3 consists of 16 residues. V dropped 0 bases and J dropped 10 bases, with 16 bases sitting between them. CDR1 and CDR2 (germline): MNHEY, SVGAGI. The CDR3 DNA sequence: TGTGCCAGCAGTTACTCCCCCACAGGGAGAGGATCACCCCTCCACTTT. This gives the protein CASSYSPTGRGSPLHF.